The 27 T cell receptor beta chains below all came from one sample that was sequenced in a study of post-analysis software for immune sequencing data. Unique molecular identifiers were present in the TCR beta cDNA libraries. TCRdb re-analysed the PCR reads in MiXCR, keeping a single row per CDR3 protein. The sample comprises hundreds of thousands of distinct CDR3 sequences, 44% of which are singletons, and 1.5% to 2% rests with the top ten. Study-wide points: Patients showed TRBV5-6, TRBV5-1 and TRBV20-1 among 4 or 5 TRBV segments more frequent than in controls.

The antigens these receptors bind are not known. The sample consisted of blood. The receptors derive from a girl between 5 and 17 years old with multiple sclerosis.

The chain links TRBV12-3 or TRBV12-4 to TRBJ2-1; D remains ambiguous. CDR3 size: 16 residues. V lost 1 base and J 8 bases, leaving 18 bases between the germline ends. The CDR3 reads CASSLGLVTVNYEQFF. CDR3 in DNA: TGTGCCAGCAGTTTAGGCCTAGTAACCGTGAACTATGAGCAGTTCTTC.

This clonotype was found a few times. The chain recombines TRBV6-5 with TRBJ1-6, with D unclear. The germline V gene encodes CDR1 MNHEY and CDR2 SVGAGI. Trimming shortened V by 0 bases and J by 10 bases, and 7 bases separated the two germline ends. CDR3 size: 13 residues. CDR3 DNA: TGTGCCAGCAGTTACTCGACTCTATCACCCCTCCACTTT. Amino acids: CASSYSTLSPLHF.

The chain carries TRBV24-1 and TRBJ2-1; 9 positions agree with TRBD2. The CDR3 is 16 residues long. Germline values: CDR1 KGHDR, CDR2 SFDVKD. The V segment lost 3 bases and the J segment 8 bases; nucleotides outside the gene matches: 10. CDR3 region: CATSDPSGRTLDEQFF. The CDR3, as DNA: TGTGCCACCAGTGATCCCAGCGGGAGGACCTTGGATGAGCAGTTCTTC.

This clonotype was detected a few times. The chain is built from TRBV6-1 and TRBJ2-7; perhaps TRBD1 as D (5 bases). Between the trimmed V and J ends, which lost 5 bases and 5 bases, there was a span of 13 bases. The CDR3 extends over 13 amino acids. Germline CDR1 MNHNS, CDR2 SASEGT. CDR3 bases: TGTGCCAGCAGTAGACAGTCGTCGAACGAGCAGTACTTC. As protein: CASSRQSSNEQYF.

The chain carries TRBV5-1 and TRBJ1-1; TRBD1 might be the D (5 bases). V lost 4 bases, J lost 4 bases, and 14 bases lay in between. There are 14 residues in the CDR3. Germline CDR1 is SGHRS and CDR2 is YFSETQ. The CDR3: CASSEILGGTEAFF. The CDR3 nucleotides read TGCGCCAGCAGCGAGATATTGGGGGGCACTGAAGCTTTCTTT.

V and J are TRBV5-1 and TRBJ1-5; TRBD1 might be the D (5 bases). The CDR3 contains 15 residues. Germline CDR1 SGHRS, CDR2 YFSETQ. The V gene lost 0 bases and the J gene lost 7 bases, with 14 bases spanning the gap. The CDR3 reads CASSLVPGQGQPQHF. The CDR3 DNA follows: TGCGCCAGCAGCTTGGTTCCGGGGCAGGGCCAGCCCCAGCATTTT. Combining the CDR3 with reference TRBV5-1 and TRBJ1-5 gives the whole variable domain KAGVTQTPRYLIKTRGQQVTLSCSPISGHRSVSWYQQTPGQGLQFLFEYFSETQRNKGNFPGRFSGRQFSNSRSEMNVSTLELGDSALYLCASSLVPGQGQPQHFGDGTRLSIL.

This clonotype was observed a handful of times. V gene TRBV12-3 or TRBV12-4 combines with J gene TRBJ2-5; 7 nucleotides align to TRBD1. After removal of 7 bases from V and 2 bases from J, the junction contained 4 bases not matched to a gene. The CDR3 covers 13 residues. The CDR3 sequence: CASNRDRQETQYF. CDR3 sequence (DNA): TGTGCCAGCAACCGGGACAGACAAGAGACCCAGTACTTC.

This clonotype was detected a few times. V and J are TRBV12-3 or TRBV12-4 and TRBJ2-5; 8 bases line up with TRBD2. This CDR3 is 15 amino acids long. V lost 5 bases to trimming and J lost 3 bases; unmatched junction nucleotides: 8. The CDR3 loop reads CASSRSGATKETQYF. The DNA of the CDR3 is TGTGCCAGCAGTCGTAGCGGGGCCACGAAAGAGACCCAGTACTTC.

V usage is TRBV12-3 or TRBV12-4 and J usage is TRBJ2-7; weak D call: TRBD2 (6 bases). This CDR3 spans 16 amino acids. The V gene lost 4 bases and the J gene lost 1 base, with 17 bases spanning the gap. This chain's CDR3 is CASSSPGAKGSYEQYF. Here the CDR3 DNA reads TGTGCCAGCAGTTCCCCGGGAGCAAAAGGGTCCTACGAGCAGTACTTC.

The chain is built from TRBV27 and TRBJ1-2, with TRBD1 as a possible D gene (6 bases). The germline V gene encodes CDR1 MNHEY and CDR2 SMNVEV (reference sequence). Trimming stripped 5 bases from V and 6 bases from J, with 13 bases between. The CDR3 totals 13 residues. This CDR3 reads CASSARNRDGYTF. CDR3 bases: TGTGCCAGCAGTGCCCGGAACAGGGATGGCTACACCTTC.

The sample holds a few counts of this clonotype. The chain links TRBV6-6 to TRBJ1-2, with D unresolved. The V end lost 3 bases, the J end lost 4 bases, and 12 bases lay between the germline ends. There are 14 residues in the CDR3. Germline CDR1 and CDR2: MNHNY and SVGAGI (reference sequence). CDR3 protein: CASSYGGNAYGYTF. Written as DNA, the CDR3 is TGTGCCAGCAGTTATGGAGGGAACGCCTATGGCTACACCTTC.

V and J are TRBV4-1 and TRBJ1-2; tentative D call: TRBD1 (6 bases). Trimming stripped 4 bases from V and 0 bases from J, with 15 bases between. Germline CDR1 and CDR2: MGHRA and YSYEKL. The CDR3 runs 16 residues. As DNA, the CDR3 is TGCGCCAGCAGCCTCCTAAGTAGGACAGCTAACTATGGCTACACCTTC. Residues: CASSLLSRTANYGYTF.

The rearrangement links TRBV5-1 to TRBJ2-5; TRBD1 aligns across 7 bases. The J call may be in error: the DNA end matches TRBJ2-7 better. CDR1 and CDR2 (germline): SGHRS, YFSETQ. This CDR3 has 16 amino acids. The CDR3: CASSFIRDSQGDEQYF. The CDR3 nucleotides are TGCGCCAGCAGCTTTATCCGGGACAGCCAAGGGGACGAGCAGTACTTC.

This clonotype showed up just a few times. The chain uses TRBV20-1 and TRBJ1-2, with 8 bases matching TRBD1. The CDR3 extends over 14 amino acids. Germline values: CDR1 DFQATT, CDR2 SNEGSKA (reference sequence). With 7 bases clipped from V and 4 bases from J, the junction kept 11 bases outside the gene matches. The CDR3 nucleotides are TGCAGTGTTTCGGACAGGGATTACGGCTATGGCTACACCTTC. It specifies CSVSDRDYGYGYTF.

The chain is built from TRBV5-1 and TRBJ2-7; TRBD1 aligns across 9 bases. The CDR3 is 15 amino acids. J gave up 4 bases and V 1 base, and 6 bases lay outside the gene matches. CDR1 is SGHRS, CDR2 YFSETQ, per germline. CDR3 sequence (DNA): TGCGCCAGCAGCTTGATGAGACAGGGGGGTTACGAGCAGTACTTC. As protein: CASSLMRQGGYEQYF.

J is TRBJ2-5 and V is TRBV6-6; the match to TRBD1 covers 9 bases. CDR3 length: 15 amino acids. Looked up from germline, CDR1 is MNHNY and CDR2 is SVGAGI (reference sequence). Unmatched junction bases numbered 8, after V lost 6 bases and J lost 3 bases. This chain's CDR3 is CASSWRTGEKETQYF. The DNA of the CDR3 is TGTGCCAGCAGCTGGCGGACAGGGGAAAAAGAGACCCAGTACTTC.

This clonotype appeared once. This clone may be a read error of a much larger clone one base away. The gene calls are TRBV3-1 and TRBJ2-5; no definite D call. The assigned J gene may be wrong: the sequence end matches TRBJ2-7 better. The CDR3 is 12 amino acids. Germline CDR1 and CDR2: LGHDT and YNNKEL (reference sequence). CDR3 sequence (DNA): TGTGCCAGCAACCAAGATCGAGGCGAGCAGTACTTC. This gives the protein CASNQDRGEQYF.

This clonotype was recorded a few times. This chain joins TRBV29-1 and TRBJ2-7; D might be TRBD1 or TRBD2, each matching 6 bases. Germline loops: CDR1 SQVTM, CDR2 ANQGSEA. The CDR3 runs 16 residues. Trimming cost V 1 base and J 1 base, with 17 bases left between them. DNA of the CDR3: TGCAGCGTTGAAGCCATAGGGCGGGACATGTCCTACGAGCAGTACTTC. It translates to CSVEAIGRDMSYEQYF.

This clonotype occurred a few times. The chain is built from TRBV6-5 and TRBJ1-2; the D is unclear. Trimming left V 8 bases short and J 2 bases short, with 18 bases between. CDR3 length: 15 amino acids. Germline lookup yields CDR1 MNHEY and CDR2 SVGAGI. The CDR3 protein is CASLARASANYGYTF. As DNA, the CDR3 is TGTGCCAGCCTGGCCCGGGCCTCAGCCAACTATGGCTACACCTTC.

This clonotype occurred a few times. V gene TRBV12-3 or TRBV12-4 combines with J gene TRBJ2-5; 14 bases fit TRBD2. After removal of 6 bases from V and 1 base from J, the junction contained 10 bases not matched to a gene. The CDR3 runs to 18 residues. DNA of the CDR3: TGTGCCAGCAGCACCGGGACTAGCGGGAGAGACCTCCAAGAGACCCAGTACTTC. It codes for CASSTGTSGRDLQETQYF.

This chain uses TRBV10-3 with TRBJ2-7, with TRBD2 matching over 8 bases. The length of the CDR3 is 14 residues. Germline-derived CDR1 and CDR2 are ENHRY and SYGVKD. V lost 3 bases to trimming and J lost 7 bases; unmatched junction nucleotides: 8. For the CDR3, the DNA is TGTGCCATCAGTGATCAAGCGGGAGTGCAGGAGCAGTACTTC. Its translation: CAISDQAGVQEQYF.

The V gene is TRBV3-1, the J gene TRBJ1-6, with 7 bases identical to TRBD1. The CDR3 has 19 amino acids. V dropped 1 base and J dropped 1; count of bases not matched to a gene: 10. Looked up from germline, CDR1 is LGHDT and CDR2 is YNNKEL (reference sequence). The CDR3 bases are TGTGCCAGCAGCCAAGTGTCCGCGGCAGGGGGTTCCTATAATTCACCCCTCCACTTT. Encoded protein: CASSQVSAAGGSYNSPLHF.

Details on this clonotype: One end of the junction does not line up with germline, which may come from a read error. The chain recombines TRBV7-7 with TRBJ2-3; TRBD1 matches 8 bases. Germline-derived CDR1 and CDR2 are SSHAT and FNYEAQ (reference sequence). The length of the CDR3 is 13 residues. The CDR3 nucleotides are TGTGCTAGCAGCCAGACAGGGGTAGATACGCAGTATTTT. Protein: CASSQTGVDTQYF.

This chain links TRBV5-1 with TRBJ2-6; D not resolved. The germline gives CDR1 SGHRS, CDR2 YFSETQ. This CDR3 comprises 20 residues. Between the trimmed V and J ends, which lost 3 bases and 4 bases, there was a span of 26 bases. The CDR3 spells CASSSQFETRWSGGANVLTF. CDR3 DNA sequence: TGCGCCAGCAGCTCCCAATTTGAGACTCGATGGAGTGGAGGGGCCAACGTCCTGACTTTC.

The chain carries TRBV25-1 and TRBJ1-1; D is ambiguous. Germline V CDR1 and CDR2: MGHDK, SYGVNS. Trimming stripped 4 bases from V and 4 bases from J, with 16 bases between. The CDR3 covers 15 residues. The CDR3 coding sequence is TGTGCCAGCAGTGGGAACCTTGTTGCGGGCACTGAAGCTTTCTTT. Translation gives CASSGNLVAGTEAFF. Drawing the rest from reference TRBV25-1 and TRBJ1-1, the complete variable domain is EADIYQTPRYLVIGTGKKITLECSQTMGHDKMYWYQQDPGMELHLIHYSYGVNSTEKGDLSSESTVSRIRTEHFPLTLESARPSHTSQYLCASSGNLVAGTEAFFGQGTRLTVV.

This sequence joins TRBV7-9 and TRBJ1-5; D ambiguous. With 5 bases removed from V and 6 bases from J, the gap between germline ends came to 23 bases. This CDR3 spans 17 amino acids. Germline V gives CDR1 SEHNR, CDR2 FQNEAQ (reference sequence). The CDR3 spells CASSPPGSKSSGQPQHF. The CDR3, as DNA: TGTGCCAGCAGCCCCCCCGGGTCTAAAAGTTCGGGTCAGCCCCAGCATTTT.

Remarks on this clonotype: The junction and the germline gene differ at one end; a read error may be behind it. The chain couples TRBV12-3 or TRBV12-4 to TRBJ2-1, with a possible D match to TRBD2 (5 bases). CDR3 length: 15 residues. The CDR3 is CTSSPFRGSSNEQFF. DNA of the CDR3: TGTACCAGCAGTCCTTTTCGGGGATCAAGCAATGAGCAGTTCTTC.